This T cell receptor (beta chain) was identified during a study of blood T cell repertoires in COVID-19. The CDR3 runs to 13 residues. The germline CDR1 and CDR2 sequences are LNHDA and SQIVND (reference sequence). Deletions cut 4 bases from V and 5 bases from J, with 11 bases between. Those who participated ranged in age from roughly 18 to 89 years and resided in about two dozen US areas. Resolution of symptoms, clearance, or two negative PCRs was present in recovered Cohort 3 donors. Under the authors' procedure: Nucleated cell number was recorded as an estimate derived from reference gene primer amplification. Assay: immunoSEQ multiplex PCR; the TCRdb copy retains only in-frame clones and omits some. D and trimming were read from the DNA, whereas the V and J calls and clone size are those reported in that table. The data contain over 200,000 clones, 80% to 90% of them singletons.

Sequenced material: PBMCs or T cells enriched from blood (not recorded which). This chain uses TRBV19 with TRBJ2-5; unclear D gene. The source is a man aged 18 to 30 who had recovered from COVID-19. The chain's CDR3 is CASSTVLQETQYF. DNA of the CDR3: TGTGCCAGTAGTACCGTCTTACAGGAGACCCAGTACTTC.